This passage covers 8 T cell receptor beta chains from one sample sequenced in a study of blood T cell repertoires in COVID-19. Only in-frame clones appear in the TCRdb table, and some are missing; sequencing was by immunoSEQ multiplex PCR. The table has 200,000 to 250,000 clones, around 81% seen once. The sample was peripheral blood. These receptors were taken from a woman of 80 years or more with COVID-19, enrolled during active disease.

Here the CDR3 reads CASTVGDTGELFF. CDR3 coding DNA: TGTGCCAGCACAGTGGGAGACACCGGGGAGCTGTTTTTT. The chain combines TRBV6-5 with TRBJ2-2, with TRBD2 as a possible D gene (5 bases). V lost 7 bases, J lost 3 bases, and 9 bases lay in between. The germline CDR1 and CDR2 sequences are MNHEY and SVGAGI. CDR3 size: 13 residues.

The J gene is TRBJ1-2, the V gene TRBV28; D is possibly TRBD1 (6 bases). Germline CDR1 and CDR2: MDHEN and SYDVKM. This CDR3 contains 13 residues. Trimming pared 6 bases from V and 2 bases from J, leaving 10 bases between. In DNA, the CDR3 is TGTGCCAGCAGAGATACAGGGAACTATGGCTACACCTTC. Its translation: CASRDTGNYGYTF.

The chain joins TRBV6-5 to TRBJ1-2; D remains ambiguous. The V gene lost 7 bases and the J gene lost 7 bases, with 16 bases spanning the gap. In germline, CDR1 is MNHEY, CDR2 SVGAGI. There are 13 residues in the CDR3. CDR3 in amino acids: CASNPGLGSGYTF. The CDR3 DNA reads TGTGCCAGCAACCCGGGTCTAGGCTCTGGCTACACCTTC.

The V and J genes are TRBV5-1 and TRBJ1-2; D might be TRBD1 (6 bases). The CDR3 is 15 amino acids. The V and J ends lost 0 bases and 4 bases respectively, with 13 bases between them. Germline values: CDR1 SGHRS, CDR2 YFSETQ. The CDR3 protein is CASSLASGGLYGYTF. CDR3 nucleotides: TGCGCCAGCAGCTTGGCCAGCGGGGGGCTCTATGGCTACACCTTC.

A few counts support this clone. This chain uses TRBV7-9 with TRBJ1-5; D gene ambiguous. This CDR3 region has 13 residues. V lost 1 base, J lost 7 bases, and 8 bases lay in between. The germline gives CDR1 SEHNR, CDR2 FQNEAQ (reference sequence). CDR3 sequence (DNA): TGTGCCAGCAGCTTAGAGGGAGGACAGCCCCAGCATTTT. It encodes CASSLEGGQPQHF.

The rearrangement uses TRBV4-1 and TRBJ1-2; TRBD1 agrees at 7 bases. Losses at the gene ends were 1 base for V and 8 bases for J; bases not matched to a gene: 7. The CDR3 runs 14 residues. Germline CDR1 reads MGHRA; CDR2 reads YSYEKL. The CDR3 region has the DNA TGCGCCAGCAGCCAAGTGGGTCAGGGACAGGGCTACACCTTC. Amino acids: CASSQVGQGQGYTF.

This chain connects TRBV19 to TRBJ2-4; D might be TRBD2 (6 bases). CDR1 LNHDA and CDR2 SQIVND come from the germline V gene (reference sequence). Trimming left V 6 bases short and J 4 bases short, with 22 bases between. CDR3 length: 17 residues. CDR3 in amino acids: CASSEPGLGPRKNIQYF. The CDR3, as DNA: TGTGCCAGTAGCGAGCCGGGACTTGGACCCAGAAAAAACATTCAGTACTTC.

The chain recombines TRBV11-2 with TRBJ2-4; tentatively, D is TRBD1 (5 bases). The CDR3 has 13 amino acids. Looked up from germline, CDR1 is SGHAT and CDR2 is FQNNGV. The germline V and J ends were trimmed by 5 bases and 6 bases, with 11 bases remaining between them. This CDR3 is CASSTLRVNIQYF. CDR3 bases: TGTGCCAGCAGCACCCTCAGGGTAAACATTCAGTACTTC.